These T cell receptor beta chains were read from a single sample in a study of CD8+ T cells in alopecia areata. Profiled with immunoSEQ multiplex PCR; TCRdb holds only in-frame clones, not every one. Among 170,000 or so clones, roughly 50% were seen once, and the ten largest hold about 10%. The sequenced sample was CD8+ T cells sorted from blood, obtained at week 24, from a patient treated with tofacitinib. The receptors come from a human donor with alopecia areata. The CDR3 runs from the conserved cysteine through the conserved F or W. The D gene is left open where the match is weak. Expanded clones get a size class; other rows say once, few or many, or leave the size out.

size	D	V	J	DNA	CDR3
NA	NA	TRBV30	TRBJ1-1	TGTGCCTGGAGTGTACGGGGGGTCACTGAAGCTTTCTTT	CAWSVRGVTEAFF
NA	NA	TRBV30	TRBJ1-1	TGTGCCTGGAGACCCCGGGGGGTGGACACTGAAGCTTTCTTT	CAWRPRGVDTEAFF
NA	NA	TRBV30	TRBJ1-1	TGTGCCTGGAGCGGTGGTGTTGATCCCGCAACTTTCTTT	CAWSGGVDPATFF
NA	TRBD2	TRBV27	TRBJ2-3	TGTGCCAGCGCCCTTAGCGGGGGGGCAAATACGCAGTATTTT	CASALSGGANTQYF
few	TRBD1	TRBV10-3	TRBJ1-1	TGTGCCACGAGGAGCACAGGGGGGAACACTGAAGCTTTCTTT	CATRSTGGNTEAFF
NA	TRBD1	TRBV29-1	TRBJ1-5	TGCAGCGTAGAGACAGGGGGCAATCAGCCCCAGCATTTT	CSVETGGNQPQHF
NA	NA	TRBV30	TRBJ1-1	TGTGCCTGGAGTGGACAGATCAGGACTGAAGCTTTCTTT	CAWSGQIRTEAFF
NA	NA	TRBV7-3	TRBJ2-3	TGTGCCAGCAGCCTGACAGGACTGAGAACAGATACGCAGTATTTT	CASSLTGLRTDTQYF
NA	TRBD2	TRBV9	TRBJ2-1	TGTGCCAGCAGCCGCGCCGGGGGGGACAATGAGCAGTTCTTC	CASSRAGGDNEQFF
NA	NA	TRBV4-3	TRBJ1-4	TGCGCCAGCAGCCAAGATCCGGGAGGGGGTAATGAAAAACTGTTTTTT	CASSQDPGGGNEKLFF
NA	TRBD1	TRBV30	TRBJ2-1	TGTGCCTGGAGTCCCGGGACAGGGCAGGAGCAGTTCTTC	CAWSPGTGQEQFF
NA	TRBD1	TRBV27	TRBJ1-5	TGTGCCAGCAGTTTATCGAGGGGCAGGGGGCGAGGGCAGCCCCAGCATTTT	CASSLSRGRGRGQPQHF
few	TRBD1	TRBV4-3	TRBJ2-7	TGCGCCAGCAGCCAAGAAACAGGGGGCTTCTACGAGCAGTACTTC	CASSQETGGFYEQYF
NA	NA	TRBV28	TRBJ1-6	TGTGCCAGTGAGGGGGACACTCATTCACCCCTCCACTTT	CASEGDTHSPLHF
few	TRBD1	TRBV9	TRBJ2-7	TGTGCCAGCAGCGTAGCTAGCATTCCCAGGGGGAGCTCCTACGAGCAGTACTTC	CASSVASIPRGSSYEQYF
few	NA	TRBV7-2	TRBJ2-7	TGTGCCAGCAGCCCCTCTGATACAGGGACCGAGCAGTACTTC	CASSPSDTGTEQYF
NA	NA	TRBV5-6	TRBJ1-5	TGTGCCAGCAGCTTGGCGGATCAGCCCCAGCATTTT	CASSLADQPQHF
few	NA	TRBV30	TRBJ2-7	TGTGCCTGGATCCCTAGTGGGGCCTACGAGCAGTACTTC	CAWIPSGAYEQYF
NA	NA	TRBV4-3	TRBJ1-5	TGCGCCAGCAGCCAAGATAGCCTAAATGGCAATCAGCCCCAGCATTTT	CASSQDSLNGNQPQHF
once	NA	TRBV6-5	TRBJ1-1	TGTGCCAGCAGTTACTCAGCAGACACTGAAGCTTTCTTT	CASSYSADTEAFF
few	NA	TRBV7-2	TRBJ2-3	TGTGCCAGCAGCCCTGACTCAGGCACAGATACGCAGTATTTT	CASSPDSGTDTQYF
NA	TRBD1	TRBV29-1	TRBJ1-2	TGCAGCGTTGTGGCAGGGGGCGTACATGGCTACACCTTC	CSVVAGGVHGYTF
NA	NA	TRBV9	TRBJ2-5	TGTGCCAGCAGCGTAGATGAAGCTGAAGGGGAGACCCAGTACTTC	CASSVDEAEGETQYF
NA	NA	TRBV29-1	TRBJ1-1	TGCAGCGTTGAAGATTCGGGGGGCACTGAAGCTTTCTTT	CSVEDSGGTEAFF
few	TRBD1	TRBV13	TRBJ1-1	TGTGCCAGCAGCTTACAGGGGGCTGAAGCTTTCTTT	CASSLQGAEAFF
few	NA	TRBV4-3	TRBJ1-1	TGCGCCAGCAGCCAAGATCGGAGGGGGGGCACTGAAGCTTTCTTT	CASSQDRRGGTEAFF
NA	NA	TRBV6-5	TRBJ1-1	TGTGCCAGCAGTTACTCCCTGGGGGGGATGAACACTGAAGCTTTCTTT	CASSYSLGGMNTEAFF
few	NA	TRBV5-5	TRBJ1-1	TGTGCCAGCAGCTTGGGACAGTCGAACACTGAAGCTTTCTTT	CASSLGQSNTEAFF
NA	NA	TRBV6-5	TRBJ1-2	TGTGCCAGCAGTTACGGGGAGGGCTACACCTTC	CASSYGEGYTF
once	NA	TRBV10-3	TRBJ1-5	TGTGCCATCAGTGAAGGGACCGATCAGCCCCAGCATTTT	CAISEGTDQPQHF
few	TRBD1	TRBV9	TRBJ1-1	TGTGCCAGCAGCTTGCGCCCGGGACAGGGCATTACTGAAGCTTTCTTT	CASSLRPGQGITEAFF